Listed below are T cell receptor beta chains from one sample, sequenced in a study of naive and memory T cell subsets. TCRdb fed the UMI-ligation and nested PCR reads into MiXCR, producing one record per CDR3 protein. The repertoire holds roughly 31,000 distinct CDR3 sequences, with roughly 10% as singletons. Material: effector memory CD4+ T cells from blood. Receptors were obtained from a human donor in good health. The CDR3 runs from the conserved cysteine through the conserved F or W. D genes are given only for firm matches. Not every row has a clone size; where given, it reads once, few, many or a size class.

clone size | J gene | D gene | V gene | CDR3 DNA | CDR3 protein
few | TRBJ1-4 | NA | TRBV28 | TGTGCCAGCAGTTTGTCCCAGGGCCGGGCTAATGAAAAACTGTTTTTT | CASSLSQGRANEKLFF
NA | TRBJ2-6 | NA | TRBV7-3 | TGTGCCAGCAGCAGACAGGCTCTCTCTGGGGCCAACGTCCTGACTTTC | CASSRQALSGANVLTF
NA | TRBJ2-3 | TRBD2 | TRBV6-5 | TGTGCCAGCCGCCGGACTAGCGGGATCATTGTAGATACGCAGTATTTT | CASRRTSGIIVDTQYF
NA | TRBJ1-2 | NA | TRBV5-4 | TGTGCCAGCAGCTTAAACATGAAGGATTATGGCTACACCTTC | CASSLNMKDYGYTF
medium-sized | TRBJ2-5 | NA | TRBV30 | TGTGCCTGGAACAGCCGTTTGTTGCAAGAGACCCAGTACTTC | CAWNSRLLQETQYF
NA | TRBJ2-1 | NA | TRBV9 | TGTGCCAGCAGCGTAGAAGTGGTGGGATACAATGAGCAGTTCTTC | CASSVEVVGYNEQFF
NA | TRBJ2-3 | NA | TRBV5-1 | TGCGCCAGCAGCGGGGGACGAACAACAGATACGCAGTATTTT | CASSGGRTTDTQYF
many | TRBJ2-5 | NA | TRBV20-1 | TGCAGTGCTCCCCACTTAGGAAGCGAGCCAGAGACCCAGTACTTC | CSAPHLGSEPETQYF
NA | TRBJ1-2 | TRBD1 | TRBV6-6 | TGTGCCAGCAGTTCTCCGACAGGGATCTATGGCTACACCTTC | CASSSPTGIYGYTF
NA | TRBJ2-6 | NA | TRBV2 | TGTGCCAGCAGTGGAGTCCTCACAGGGTCTGGGGCCAACGTCCTGACTTTC | CASSGVLTGSGANVLTF
NA | TRBJ2-3 | TRBD2 | TRBV4-2 | TGTGCCAGCAGCCAAGATTTTTCGCTAGCGGGAGTCACAGATACGCAGTATTTT | CASSQDFSLAGVTDTQYF
NA | TRBJ1-2 | TRBD1 | TRBV19 | TGTGCCAGTTTTCGGGACAGAATCTATGGCTACACCTTC | CASFRDRIYGYTF
many | TRBJ2-7 | TRBD1 | TRBV7-2 | TGTGCCAGCAGCCCCGGGACAGGGGTCTCGGACGAGCAGTACTTC | CASSPGTGVSDEQYF
few | TRBJ2-7 | NA | TRBV4-1 | TGCGCCAGCAGCCGAGACCTGTCTCTGGAGCAGTACTTC | CASSRDLSLEQYF
many | TRBJ2-1 | TRBD2 | TRBV11-3 | TGTGCCAGCAGCCCGACGACTAGCGGGAAGCCGTCTAATGAGCAGTTCTTC | CASSPTTSGKPSNEQFF
NA | TRBJ2-1 | NA | TRBV3-1 | TGTGCCAGCAGCCAAGGTCGGGGTAGTGGAGAAGAGCAGTTCTTC | CASSQGRGSGEEQFF
many | TRBJ2-7 | TRBD2 | TRBV7-2 | TGTGCCAGCAGCTTAGGATGGCTAGCGGGACAAGACGAGCAGTACTTC | CASSLGWLAGQDEQYF
few | TRBJ2-1 | TRBD2 | TRBV24-1 | TGTGCCACCCAGGGACTCGGCGCGGGAGAGCTGAATGAGCAGTTCTTC | CATQGLGAGELNEQFF
few | TRBJ1-1 | NA | TRBV29-1 | TGCAGCGTTTCGGGAAATCGTGGGGTGAACACTGAAGCTTTCTTT | CSVSGNRGVNTEAFF
NA | TRBJ2-3 | NA | TRBV4-3 | TGCGCCAGCAGGGTATCGGGTTCAGATACGCAGTATTTT | CASRVSGSDTQYF
many | TRBJ1-2 | NA | TRBV5-4 | TGTGCCAGCAGCGGGACGGATCGGGATGGCTACACCTTC | CASSGTDRDGYTF
many | TRBJ2-5 | NA | TRBV7-6 | TGTGCCAGCAGCGGGGGCGGAATCTTACAAGAGACCCAGTACTTC | CASSGGGILQETQYF